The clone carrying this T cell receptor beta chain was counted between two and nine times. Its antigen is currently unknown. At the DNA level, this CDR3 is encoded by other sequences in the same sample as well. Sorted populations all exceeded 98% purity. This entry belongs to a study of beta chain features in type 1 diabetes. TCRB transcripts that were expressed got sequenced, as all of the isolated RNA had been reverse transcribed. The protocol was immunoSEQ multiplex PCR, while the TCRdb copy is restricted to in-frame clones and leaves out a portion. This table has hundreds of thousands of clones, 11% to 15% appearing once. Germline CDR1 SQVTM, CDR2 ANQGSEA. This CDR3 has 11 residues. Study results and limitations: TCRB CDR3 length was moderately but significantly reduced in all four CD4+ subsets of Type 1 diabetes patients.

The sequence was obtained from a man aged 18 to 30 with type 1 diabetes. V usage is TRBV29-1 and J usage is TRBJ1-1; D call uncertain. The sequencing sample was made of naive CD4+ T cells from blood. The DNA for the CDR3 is TGCAGTGGCAGGACGGTGACTGAAGCTTTCTTT. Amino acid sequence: CSGRTVTEAFF.